Listed below are T cell receptor beta chains from one sample, sequenced in a study of naive and memory T cell subsets. TCRdb re-derived calls from the 5' RACE reads in MiXCR, one entry per CDR3 protein. The sample includes roughly 30,000 distinct CDR3 sequences, 16% of them seen just once. The receptors were sampled from a female donor in good health. Both conserved end residues are part of each CDR3. Each record gives: CDR3 length, V gene, clone size, J gene, D gene, CDR3 DNA, CDR3 protein. D genes are given only for firm matches. The size entry is marked missing in some rows and otherwise reads once, few, many or a size class.

>13|TRBV12-5|NA|TRBJ1-1|NA
TGTGCTAGTGGTAGGACGGTGAACACTGAAGCTTTCTTT
CASGRTVNTEAFF
>15|TRBV7-3|many|TRBJ1-3|TRBD1
TGTGCCAGCAGCGAAACGGGACAGACCGGAAACACCATATATTTT
CASSETGQTGNTIYF
>10|TRBV20-1|many|TRBJ1-1|NA
TGCAGTGCCCCTGGCGCTGAAGCTTTCTTT
CSAPGAEAFF
>13|TRBV6-6|NA|TRBJ2-7|NA
TGTGCCAGCAGTGGAGGGGGATACTACGAGCAGTACTTC
CASSGGGYYEQYF
>10|TRBV29-1|NA|TRBJ2-5|NA
TGCAGCGCCGCTCAAAAGACCCAGTACTTC
CSAAQKTQYF
>13|TRBV20-1|many|TRBJ1-2|NA
TGCAGTGCTAGGTGGACAGCTAACTATGGCTACACCTTC
CSARWTANYGYTF
>15|TRBV7-8|many|TRBJ2-3|TRBD2
TGTGCCAGCACCCTTCTAGCGGGAGACACAGATACGCAGTATTTT
CASTLLAGDTDTQYF
>11|TRBV6-4|few|TRBJ1-2|NA
TGTGCCAGCAGTGACTATAGAGGCGACACCTTC
CASSDYRGDTF
>14|TRBV28|few|TRBJ1-1|NA
TGTGCCAGCAGTTCTCCCCCACCGAACACTGAAGCTTTCTTT
CASSSPPPNTEAFF
>9|TRBV20-1|few|TRBJ2-1|NA
TGCAGTGCTAGAGATGAGCAGTTCTTC
CSARDEQFF
>17|TRBV7-2|NA|TRBJ2-3|TRBD2
TGTGCCAGCACCCAAAGGGGACTAGCGGGGGGTATGGATACGCAGTATTTT
CASTQRGLAGGMDTQYF
>14|TRBV20-1|few|TRBJ2-2|NA
TGCAGTGCTAGGCACGGGGGAGTCACCGGGGAGCTGTTTTTT
CSARHGGVTGELFF
>13|TRBV6-6|NA|TRBJ1-2|TRBD1
TGTGCCAGCAGCTCCGACAGGGTGGAGGGCTACACCTTC
CASSSDRVEGYTF
>14|TRBV9|NA|TRBJ1-2|TRBD1
TGTGCCAGCAGCGTAGACAGGGGGAATTATGGCTACACCTTC
CASSVDRGNYGYTF
>14|TRBV19|many|TRBJ2-7|TRBD2
TGTGCCAGTAGTTTTAGCGGGGGCTCCTACGAGCAGTACTTC
CASSFSGGSYEQYF
>14|TRBV20-1|many|TRBJ1-2|NA
TGCAGTGCTAGAGATCAACAGGGAGTTGGTGGCTACACCTTC
CSARDQQGVGGYTF
>15|TRBV4-2|many|TRBJ2-3|TRBD2
TGTGCCAGCAGCCAAGAAGCGGGGGCCGGGGATACGCAGTATTTT
CASSQEAGAGDTQYF
>15|TRBV6-5|NA|TRBJ2-1|TRBD1
TGTGCCAGCAGTAAACAGGGGGCTTCCTACAATGAGCAGTTCTTC
CASSKQGASYNEQFF
>13|TRBV12-3/TRBV12-4|few|TRBJ2-7|TRBD1
TGTGCCAGCGGACAGGGGGGAAATTACGAGCAGTACTTC
CASGQGGNYEQYF
>14|TRBV9|few|TRBJ2-7|TRBD1
TGTGCCAGCAGCGACGGGACAGGGGTTGACGAGCAGTACTTC
CASSDGTGVDEQYF
>18|TRBV20-1|medium-sized|TRBJ2-5|TRBD2
TGCAGTGCTAGAGACGAACTAGCGGGGGGGATACCCCAAGAGACCCAGTACTTC
CSARDELAGGIPQETQYF
>12|TRBV20-1|many|TRBJ1-4|NA
TGCAGCACCATTGGGGCTAATGAAAAACTGTTTTTT
CSTIGANEKLFF
>12|TRBV29-1|many|TRBJ1-2|NA
TGCAGCGTTGTCGAGGGATCCTTTGGCTACACCTTC
CSVVEGSFGYTF
>12|TRBV20-1|many|TRBJ1-1|NA
TGCAGTGCTACCTTCCCGTCGAGGGGAGCTTTCTTT
CSATFPSRGAFF
>13|TRBV20-1|NA|TRBJ2-7|TRBD1
TGCAGTGCTAGGACAGGGCGCGTCGACGAGCAGTACTTC
CSARTGRVDEQYF
>14|TRBV27|medium-sized|TRBJ1-2|TRBD1
TGTGCCAGCAGTCTCGGACAGGGTAGGGATGGCTACACCTTC
CASSLGQGRDGYTF
>12|TRBV29-1|many|TRBJ2-5|NA
TGCAGCGTAGCATCGGGGGTAGAGACCCAGTACTTC
CSVASGVETQYF
>12|TRBV29-1|many|TRBJ1-1|TRBD1
TGCAGCGTTGGACAGGGGAACACTGAAGCTTTCTTT
CSVGQGNTEAFF
>12|TRBV20-1|medium-sized|TRBJ1-2|NA
TGCAGTGCTAGCCTCGGACCGAATGGCTACACCTTC
CSASLGPNGYTF
>17|TRBV7-6|many|TRBJ2-1|NA
TGTGCCAGCAGCTTATTCTCGGTGGGGCGGTCCTACAATGAGCAGTTCTTC
CASSLFSVGRSYNEQFF
>13|TRBV2|NA|TRBJ2-3|NA
TGTGCCAGCACCGACGGGAGCACAGATACGCAGTATTTT
CASTDGSTDTQYF
>13|TRBV7-3|medium-sized|TRBJ1-1|NA
TGTGCCAGCAGCCTAGACAGGAACACTGAAGCTTTCTTT
CASSLDRNTEAFF
>14|TRBV7-2|medium-sized|TRBJ2-7|TRBD1
TGTGCCAGCAGCCCCCGGACAGGGCTGGTCGAGCAGTACTTC
CASSPRTGLVEQYF